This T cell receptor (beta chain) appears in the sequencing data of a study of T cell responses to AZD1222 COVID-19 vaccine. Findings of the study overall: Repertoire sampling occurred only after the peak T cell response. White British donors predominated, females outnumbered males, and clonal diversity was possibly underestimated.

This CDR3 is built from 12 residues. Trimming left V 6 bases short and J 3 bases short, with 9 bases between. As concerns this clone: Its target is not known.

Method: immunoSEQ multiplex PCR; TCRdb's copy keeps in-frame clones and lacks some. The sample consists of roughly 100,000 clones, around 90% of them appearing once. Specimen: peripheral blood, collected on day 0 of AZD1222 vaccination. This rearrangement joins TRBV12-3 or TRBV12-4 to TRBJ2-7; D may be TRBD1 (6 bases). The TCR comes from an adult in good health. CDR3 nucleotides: TGTGCCAGCAGGACAGGATTCTACGAGCAGTACTTC. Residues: CASRTGFYEQYF.